The T cell receptor (beta chain) under discussion was sequenced for a study of CD8+ T cells in alopecia areata. Background on the study: At a dose of 5 to 10 mg twice daily, oral tofacitinib was given to treated patients. Study observations and caveats: Scalp sample sequencing also detects resident alphabeta T cells of normal skin. Greater clonality was observed in lesional scalp samples, especially alopecia totalis/universalis, versus normal scalp.

Those with alopecia areata gave lesional scalp punch biopsies and peripheral blood. As the sequencing template, cDNA was produced by extracting RNA and reverse transcribing it. Profiling relied on immunoSEQ multiplex PCR, and the TCRdb table lists in-frame clones only, not all of them. The data hold 100,000 to 150,000 clones, with 49% observed a single time. CDR3 size: 13 residues. Germline V gene lookup returns CDR1 SGDLS and CDR2 YYNGEE. The V gene lost 0 bases and the J gene lost 0 bases, with 4 bases spanning the gap. As regards this clone: The antigen remains undetermined.

The sequence derives from a human donor with alopecia areata. Source: CD8+ T cells sorted from blood, taken at week 0. This chain uses TRBV9 with TRBJ2-7, with D uncertain. CDR3: CASSVAGSYEQYF. CDR3 DNA: TGTGCCAGCAGCGTAGCAGGCTCCTACGAGCAGTACTTC.